The 15 T cell receptor beta chains in this list originate from one sample, sequenced in a study of T cell repertoires in cytomegalovirus infection. TCRdb itself ran the reads through MiXCR, one entry per CDR3 protein. The sample holds some 300,000 distinct CDR3 sequences, about a tenth seen once. The material sequenced was PBMCs. The receptor set was obtained from a human donor in good health (CMV status not recorded). Some clones in this sample may be carry-over from other donors' samples.

In its sample, this clonotype was seen many times. The V and J genes are TRBV7-9 and TRBJ2-3; 7 nucleotides align to TRBD1. The CDR3 spans 16 residues. V lost 0 bases and J lost 2; bases outside the gene matches: 5. CDR1 is SEHNR, CDR2 FQNEAQ, per germline (reference sequence). The CDR3 region is CASSLAWQGDTDTQYF. As DNA, the CDR3 is TGTGCCAGCAGCTTAGCGTGGCAGGGGGACACAGATACGCAGTATTTT.

There are many counts of this clonotype. This chain joins TRBV6-1 and TRBJ2-3, with TRBD1 matching 7 bases. Trimming removed 6 bases from V and 7 bases from J; junction bases left unmatched: 10. The length of the CDR3 is 14 residues. CDR1 MNHNS and CDR2 SASEGT come from the germline V gene. This CDR3 reads CASSLDRARNTQYF. CDR3 DNA: TGTGCCAGCAGCCTCGACAGGGCTAGGAATACGCAGTATTTT.

Concerning this clonotype itself: Being one base from a much bigger clone, this may be a read error. The V call is TRBV6-2 or TRBV6-3, the J call TRBJ1-2; D is possibly TRBD1 (5 bases). V gave up 5 bases and J gave up 4 bases, with 11 bases separating them. The CDR3 spans 13 residues. CDR1 is MNHEY and CDR2 is SVGEGT in the germline V gene. CDR3 residues: CASSKGAAYGYTF. The CDR3 DNA is TGTGCCAGCAGTAAAGGGGCAGCCTATGGCTACACCTTC.

This clonotype was found many times. The genes are TRBV12-5 and TRBJ2-4; D gene ambiguous. This CDR3 comprises 14 residues. Germline V gene data show CDR1 as LGHNT and CDR2 as FRNRAP. V lost 3 bases and J 7 bases, leaving 13 bases between the germline ends. The CDR3 spells CASGFEGGTNIQYF. CDR3 DNA: TGTGCTAGTGGTTTTGAAGGCGGTACGAACATTCAGTACTTC.

This clonotype was counted between two and nine times. This sequence joins TRBV6-5 and TRBJ2-5, with 7 positions matching TRBD1. There are 13 residues in the CDR3. CDR1 and CDR2 from the germline V gene are MNHEY and SVGAGI. The ends lost 7 bases at V and 5 bases at J; junction bases unmatched: 7. The CDR3 DNA follows: TGTGCCAGCAAAAGACAGGGAAGGGAGACCCAGTACTTC. It codes for CASKRQGRETQYF.

This clonotype was seen a few times. The J gene is TRBJ2-2, the V gene TRBV28, with D possibly being TRBD1 (5 bases). CDR1 and CDR2 (germline): MDHEN, SYDVKM. Between the trimmed V and J ends, which lost 7 bases and 4 bases, there was a span of 16 bases. The CDR3 totals 15 residues. The CDR3 DNA follows: TGTGCCAGCAACCGACGCCAGGGAACCACCGGGGAGCTGTTTTTT. Its protein product is CASNRRQGTTGELFF.

The sample holds many counts of this clonotype. The chain is built from TRBV6-1 and TRBJ1-1; D may be TRBD1 (6 bases). V was cut by 5 bases and J by 5 bases, with 18 bases left in between. From germline, CDR1 is MNHNS and CDR2 SASEGT. This CDR3 is built from 15 residues. The CDR3 protein is CASSPPKQGRTEAFF. The CDR3 bases are TGTGCCAGCAGTCCCCCTAAGCAGGGGCGGACTGAAGCTTTCTTT.

This clonotype was seen many times. The gene calls are TRBV6-1 and TRBJ1-2, with 11 positions matching TRBD1. Germline CDR1 MNHNS, CDR2 SASEGT. The CDR3 covers 18 residues. J was trimmed by 2 bases and V by 4 bases; bases with no gene match: 12. The CDR3 DNA reads as TGTGCCAGCAGTGGGACAGGGGGCTTAACCCAAGACAACTATGGCTACACCTTC. This encodes CASSGTGGLTQDNYGYTF.

The sample holds many counts of this clonotype. The rearrangement links TRBV7-2 to TRBJ1-5, with 9 bases that match TRBD1. In germline, CDR1 is SGHTA, CDR2 FQGNSA. This CDR3 is built from 13 residues. V lost 5 bases, J lost 7 bases, and 3 bases stayed unmatched. CDR3 bases: TGTGCCAGCAGCCAAGACAGGGGGCAGCCCCAGCATTTT. This sequence encodes CASSQDRGQPQHF.

This clonotype was found a few times. The chain uses TRBV20-1 and TRBJ2-3, with D perhaps matching TRBD2 (7 bases). Germline loops: CDR1 DFQATT, CDR2 SNEGSKA (reference sequence). The CDR3 is 15 amino acids. The CDR3 region has the DNA TGCAGCCCCCTACTCGGGGGGCCGCATTTAGATACGCAGTATTTT. Its translation is CSPLLGGPHLDTQYF.

The chain employs TRBV28 and TRBJ2-7; the D is unclear. This CDR3 comprises 13 residues. From germline, CDR1 is MDHEN and CDR2 SYDVKM. V was pared by 3 bases and J by 3 bases, with 9 bases between. CDR3 sequence (DNA): TGTGCCAGCAGTTTTTTGGGCGGCTACGAGCAGTACGTC. Translating gives CASSFLGGYEQYV.

Worth noting for this clonotype: This may be a read error: a much more frequent sequence differs by one nucleotide. The chain is built from TRBV4-1 and TRBJ1-4; D is perhaps TRBD1 (6 bases). The CDR3 is 15 residues long. CDR1 is MGHRA, CDR2 YSYEKL, per germline. The CDR3 region has the DNA TGCGCCAGCAGTCTGGGAGGGGGTATGGGTGAAAACCTGTTTTTT. It yields the protein CASSLGGGMGENLFF.

This clonotype showed up many times. The chain couples TRBV28 to TRBJ1-5; D ambiguous. The CDR3 sequence is 15 residues long. Germline V gene sequence: CDR1 MDHEN, CDR2 SYDVKM. V lost 7 bases and J lost 0, with 13 bases in between. CDR3 loop: CASNPVGYSNQPQHF. CDR3 DNA sequence: TGTGCCAGCAACCCTGTGGGTTATAGCAATCAGCCCCAGCATTTT.

This clonotype has more than one count but fewer than ten. The chain couples TRBV28 to TRBJ2-7; D is uncertain. V shed 6 bases and J shed 5 bases, with 17 bases lying between them. The germline CDR1 and CDR2 sequences are MDHEN and SYDVKM. The CDR3 is made up of 14 amino acids. CDR3 coding DNA: TGTGCCAGCAGCTTGAGAGCCAATGGTCACGAGCAGTACGTC. Its protein product is CASSLRANGHEQYV.

This clonotype was observed at least ten times. This sequence joins TRBV29-1 and TRBJ2-3; TRBD2 matches 7 bases. The CDR3 runs to 14 residues. V lost 4 bases and J lost 2; bases outside the gene matches: 6. Per germline, CDR1 SQVTM and CDR2 ANQGSEA. CDR3 sequence reads: CSVVVRGNTDTQYF. CDR3 nucleotide sequence: TGCAGCGTTGTTGTGCGGGGGAACACAGATACGCAGTATTTT.